This is a list of T cell receptor beta chains from one sample in a study of T cell changes during pregnancy in multiple sclerosis. Profiled with immunoSEQ multiplex PCR; TCRdb holds only in-frame clones, not every one. The sample records more than 40,000 clones, 85% to 95% being singletons. This specimen consisted of CD4+ T cells from peripheral blood mononuclear cells, obtained in the second trimester of pregnancy. The source is a female donor with multiple sclerosis, enrolled in a pregnancy study. Both conserved end residues are part of each CDR3. A D gene is named only where the DNA matches it firmly. Clone size appears in some rows only: once, few, many, or a class for an expanded clone.

v_gene: TRBV9
d_gene: TRBD2
j_gene: TRBJ2-2
abundance: NA
CDR3aa: CASSNGLAGGPVGELFF
CDR3nt: TGTGCCAGCAGCAATGGACTAGCGGGGGGCCCGGTTGGGGAGCTGTTTTTT

v_gene: TRBV30
d_gene: TRBD1
j_gene: TRBJ1-1
abundance: NA
CDR3aa: CAWSGGGGYTEAFF
CDR3nt: TGTGCCTGGAGTGGAGGAGGGGGCTACACTGAAGCTTTCTTT

v_gene: TRBV7-3
d_gene: TRBD1
j_gene: TRBJ2-5
abundance: NA
CDR3aa: CASSPTGFQETQYF
CDR3nt: TGTGCCAGCAGCCCGACAGGGTTCCAAGAGACCCAGTACTTC

v_gene: TRBV4-3
d_gene: NA
j_gene: TRBJ2-7
abundance: NA
CDR3aa: CASSQDPTGGYEQYF
CDR3nt: TGCGCCAGCAGCCAAGACCCAACCGGGGGCTACGAGCAGTACTTC

v_gene: TRBV18
d_gene: NA
j_gene: TRBJ2-7
abundance: once
CDR3aa: CASSHGGPSYEQYF
CDR3nt: TGTGCCAGCTCACACGGGGGGCCATCCTACGAGCAGTACTTC

v_gene: TRBV9
d_gene: TRBD2
j_gene: TRBJ2-5
abundance: NA
CDR3aa: CASSVGGLASQETQYF
CDR3nt: TGTGCCAGCAGCGTAGGGGGACTAGCGAGCCAAGAGACCCAGTACTTC

v_gene: TRBV30
d_gene: NA
j_gene: TRBJ1-2
abundance: NA
CDR3aa: CACPGREGGAYGYTF
CDR3nt: TGTGCCTGCCCCGGCAGGGAGGGGGGCGCCTATGGCTACACCTTC

v_gene: TRBV7-9
d_gene: TRBD1
j_gene: TRBJ1-5
abundance: NA
CDR3aa: CASSPGQVSNQPQHF
CDR3nt: TGTGCCAGCAGCCCGGGACAGGTCAGCAATCAGCCCCAGCATTTT

v_gene: TRBV18
d_gene: TRBD1
j_gene: TRBJ2-7
abundance: NA
CDR3aa: CASSPYGQGTYEQYF
CDR3nt: TGTGCCAGCTCACCATACGGACAGGGGACCTACGAGCAGTACTTC

v_gene: TRBV4-3
d_gene: NA
j_gene: TRBJ2-1
abundance: NA
CDR3aa: CASSQSHGTSYNEQFF
CDR3nt: TGCGCCAGCAGCCAATCCCACGGGACATCTTACAATGAGCAGTTCTTC

v_gene: TRBV14
d_gene: TRBD1
j_gene: TRBJ1-1
abundance: NA
CDR3aa: CASSWDSYSEAFF
CDR3nt: TGTGCCAGCAGCTGGGACAGCTATTCTGAAGCTTTCTTT

v_gene: TRBV7-9
d_gene: NA
j_gene: TRBJ1-2
abundance: NA
CDR3aa: CASSSAKNYGYTF
CDR3nt: TGTGCCAGCAGCTCAGCTAAAAACTATGGCTACACCTTC

v_gene: TRBV9
d_gene: NA
j_gene: TRBJ2-1
abundance: NA
CDR3aa: CASSVALTFSYNEQFF
CDR3nt: TGTGCCAGCAGCGTAGCCCTCACTTTCTCCTACAATGAGCAGTTCTTC

v_gene: TRBV19
d_gene: TRBD1
j_gene: TRBJ1-2
abundance: NA
CDR3aa: CASSIMGTGGYGYTF
CDR3nt: TGTGCCAGTAGTATAATGGGGACAGGGGGCTATGGCTACACCTTC

v_gene: TRBV6-4
d_gene: TRBD2
j_gene: TRBJ2-3
abundance: NA
CDR3aa: CASSDTSGGGSTDTQYF
CDR3nt: TGTGCCAGCAGTGACACTAGCGGGGGGGGTTCCACAGATACGCAGTATTTT

v_gene: TRBV6-1
d_gene: NA
j_gene: TRBJ2-7
abundance: NA
CDR3aa: CASSVASSYEQYF
CDR3nt: TGTGCCAGCAGTGTGGCCAGTTCCTACGAGCAGTACTTC